A selection of T cell receptor beta chains follows, all from one sample in a study of T cells after yellow fever vaccination. TCRdb called the 5' RACE reads again in MiXCR, with one record for every CDR3 protein. The table lists roughly 240,000 distinct CDR3 sequences, approximately 6.8% of them singletons. This sample comprised CD4+ T cells sorted from PBMCs, obtained on the day of the yellow fever booster vaccination. The receptors were sampled from a man younger than 45 who received the YFV17D yellow fever vaccine. CDR3s include the opening cysteine and the closing phenylalanine or tryptophan. Each record gives: D gene, clone size, V gene, J gene, CDR3 DNA, CDR3 protein. D genes are given only for firm matches. Size is omitted from some rows. Given values are once, few, many or a class for expanded clones.

d_gene: -; abundance: many; v_gene: TRBV7-6; j_gene: TRBJ1-1; CDR3nt: TGTGCCAGCTCTGGAGGAGGGACAACTGAAGCTTTCTTT; CDR3aa: CASSGGGTTEAFF
d_gene: -; abundance: few; v_gene: TRBV20-1; j_gene: TRBJ1-1; CDR3nt: TGCAGTGCTAACCCGGGACACCTGAACACTGAAGCTTTCTTT; CDR3aa: CSANPGHLNTEAFF
d_gene: -; abundance: -; v_gene: TRBV14; j_gene: TRBJ2-1; CDR3nt: TGTGCCAGCAGCCAAGTTCTCCGGAGGAATGAGAAGTTCTTC; CDR3aa: CASSQVLRRNEKFF
d_gene: TRBD2; abundance: few; v_gene: TRBV7-9; j_gene: TRBJ2-5; CDR3nt: TGTGCCAGCAGCTCGGGACTAGCCATCCAAGAGACCCAGTACTTC; CDR3aa: CASSSGLAIQETQYF
d_gene: TRBD2; abundance: few; v_gene: TRBV29-1; j_gene: TRBJ2-5; CDR3nt: TGCAGCGTTGTACTAGCGGGATATGAGACCCAGTACTTC; CDR3aa: CSVVLAGYETQYF
d_gene: -; abundance: many; v_gene: TRBV10-3; j_gene: TRBJ2-7; CDR3nt: TGTGCCATCAGTCAAACCGGGGCTGGGGACGAGCAGTACTTC; CDR3aa: CAISQTGAGDEQYF
d_gene: TRBD1; abundance: few; v_gene: TRBV25-1; j_gene: TRBJ1-6; CDR3nt: TGTGCCAGCAGCCTTGGGACAGGAGCACCTAATTCACCCCTCCACTTT; CDR3aa: CASSLGTGAPNSPLHF
d_gene: TRBD1; abundance: many; v_gene: TRBV12-3/TRBV12-4; j_gene: TRBJ1-5; CDR3nt: TGTGCCAGCAGAAGGGACAGGGGGAGAGGGGCTTATCAGCCCCAGCATTTT; CDR3aa: CASRRDRGRGAYQPQHF
d_gene: -; abundance: few; v_gene: TRBV7-2; j_gene: TRBJ2-2; CDR3nt: TGTGCCAGCAGCTTGACCGCCTCCCTCACCGGGGAGCTGTTTTTT; CDR3aa: CASSLTASLTGELFF
d_gene: TRBD1; abundance: few; v_gene: TRBV20-1; j_gene: TRBJ2-7; CDR3nt: TGCAGTGTTGCACAGGGGGCGGATGAGCAGTACTTC; CDR3aa: CSVAQGADEQYF
d_gene: -; abundance: -; v_gene: TRBV7-9; j_gene: TRBJ1-6; CDR3nt: TGTGCCAGCAGCGTATCCGGGACGCGCAATTCACCCCTCCACTTT; CDR3aa: CASSVSGTRNSPLHF
d_gene: TRBD2; abundance: many; v_gene: TRBV5-1; j_gene: TRBJ2-3; CDR3nt: TGCGCCAGCAGCTTCCGCGGGAGGACAGATACGCAGTATTTT; CDR3aa: CASSFRGRTDTQYF
d_gene: -; abundance: many; v_gene: TRBV6-5; j_gene: TRBJ2-4; CDR3nt: TGTGCCAGCAGTTCAGGGTCGGACAGAAACATTCAGTACTTC; CDR3aa: CASSSGSDRNIQYF
d_gene: -; abundance: few; v_gene: TRBV28; j_gene: TRBJ2-7; CDR3nt: TGTGCCAGCAGTTTCGAGCCCAGGGAGCAGTACTTC; CDR3aa: CASSFEPREQYF
d_gene: -; abundance: many; v_gene: TRBV7-2; j_gene: TRBJ1-2; CDR3nt: TGTGCCAGCAGCTTAATGCCAGGGTTTGGGGGCTACACCTTC; CDR3aa: CASSLMPGFGGYTF
d_gene: TRBD1; abundance: few; v_gene: TRBV7-2; j_gene: TRBJ2-7; CDR3nt: TGTGCCAGCAGCTTTCAGGGGGTGGACTTCTACGAGCAGTACTTC; CDR3aa: CASSFQGVDFYEQYF
d_gene: -; abundance: many; v_gene: TRBV5-4; j_gene: TRBJ2-3; CDR3nt: TGTGCCAGCAGCTTGGGGGTCTCCCCTAGCACAGATACGCAGTATTTT; CDR3aa: CASSLGVSPSTDTQYF
d_gene: -; abundance: many; v_gene: TRBV6-1; j_gene: TRBJ2-7; CDR3nt: TGTGCCAGCAGAAAAGCGGGTCCTTCCTACGAGCAGTACTTC; CDR3aa: CASRKAGPSYEQYF
d_gene: -; abundance: few; v_gene: TRBV15; j_gene: TRBJ2-5; CDR3nt: TGTGCCACCAGCAGAGATCAGGGATGGGAGACCCAGTACTTC; CDR3aa: CATSRDQGWETQYF
d_gene: -; abundance: many; v_gene: TRBV10-3; j_gene: TRBJ2-3; CDR3nt: TGTGCCACCCTACCGGGGCTTAGCACAGATACGCAGTATTTT; CDR3aa: CATLPGLSTDTQYF
d_gene: -; abundance: many; v_gene: TRBV7-2; j_gene: TRBJ2-7; CDR3nt: TGTGCCAGCAGCTTAAAGGGACCCACCTACGAGCAGTACTTC; CDR3aa: CASSLKGPTYEQYF
d_gene: -; abundance: -; v_gene: TRBV20-1; j_gene: TRBJ2-7; CDR3nt: TGCAGTGCTAAGAGGGCCGGGGGAGGCGAGCAGTACTTC; CDR3aa: CSAKRAGGGEQYF
d_gene: -; abundance: many; v_gene: TRBV15; j_gene: TRBJ2-7; CDR3nt: TGTGCCACCAGCAACGGCTGGTACGAGCAGTACTTC; CDR3aa: CATSNGWYEQYF
d_gene: -; abundance: -; v_gene: TRBV7-8; j_gene: TRBJ1-4; CDR3nt: TGTGCCAGCAGTCTTGCAGGGAGTTATCGAGGAAAACTGTTTTTT; CDR3aa: CASSLAGSYRGKLFF
d_gene: TRBD2; abundance: few; v_gene: TRBV10-2; j_gene: TRBJ2-7; CDR3nt: TGCGCCAGCAGATCGACTAGCGGGATAAGCGAGCAGTACTTC; CDR3aa: CASRSTSGISEQYF
d_gene: -; abundance: -; v_gene: TRBV20-1; j_gene: TRBJ2-5; CDR3nt: TGCAGTGCGAGGGACTTTGCCTCTCAAGAGACCCAGTACTTC; CDR3aa: CSARDFASQETQYF
d_gene: TRBD2; abundance: -; v_gene: TRBV29-1; j_gene: TRBJ2-1; CDR3nt: TGCAGCGGGTGGACTAGCGGGAGCCATGAGCAGTTCTTC; CDR3aa: CSGWTSGSHEQFF
d_gene: -; abundance: few; v_gene: TRBV20-1; j_gene: TRBJ2-2; CDR3nt: TGCAGTGCCTCGATGGTCGCCGGGGAGCTGTTTTTT; CDR3aa: CSASMVAGELFF
d_gene: TRBD1; abundance: -; v_gene: TRBV28; j_gene: TRBJ2-7; CDR3nt: TGTGCCAGCAGAAGACAGGGCTACGAGCAGTACTTC; CDR3aa: CASRRQGYEQYF
d_gene: -; abundance: few; v_gene: TRBV7-2; j_gene: TRBJ2-2; CDR3nt: TGTGCCAGCAGAAAACAGGGTTACGGGGAGCTGTTTTTT; CDR3aa: CASRKQGYGELFF
d_gene: -; abundance: -; v_gene: TRBV20-1; j_gene: TRBJ2-3; CDR3nt: TGCAGTGCTTCCCGGACCGGCGATACGCAGTATTTT; CDR3aa: CSASRTGDTQYF
d_gene: -; abundance: many; v_gene: TRBV5-1; j_gene: TRBJ1-1; CDR3nt: TGCGCCAGCAGCTTGGGTGAGGGTCCTGGTAACACTGAAGCTTTCTTT; CDR3aa: CASSLGEGPGNTEAFF
d_gene: -; abundance: -; v_gene: TRBV18; j_gene: TRBJ1-5; CDR3nt: TGTGCCAGCTCACCGCTACGGGTAGACAGCAGCAATCAGCCCCAGCATTTT; CDR3aa: CASSPLRVDSSNQPQHF
d_gene: -; abundance: -; v_gene: TRBV28; j_gene: TRBJ2-7; CDR3nt: TGTGCCAGCAGTTTACCCCACCAAACCTACGAGCAGTACTTC; CDR3aa: CASSLPHQTYEQYF
d_gene: -; abundance: -; v_gene: TRBV24-1; j_gene: TRBJ2-1; CDR3nt: TGTGCCACCAGTGACTATCCAGGGCCCCCGACCTACAATGAGCAGTTCTTC; CDR3aa: CATSDYPGPPTYNEQFF
d_gene: -; abundance: -; v_gene: TRBV5-1; j_gene: TRBJ2-1; CDR3nt: TGCGCCAGCAGCTTGGACGCGGCAGGGTGGGGGAATGAGCAGTTCTTC; CDR3aa: CASSLDAAGWGNEQFF
d_gene: -; abundance: few; v_gene: TRBV19; j_gene: TRBJ2-7; CDR3nt: TGTGCCAGTAGTATCGACGGGGTACTGGAGCAGTACTTC; CDR3aa: CASSIDGVLEQYF
d_gene: -; abundance: many; v_gene: TRBV5-1; j_gene: TRBJ2-7; CDR3nt: TGCGCCAGCAGCTTGACCCCGGGAGTCGGCAACGAGCAGTACTTC; CDR3aa: CASSLTPGVGNEQYF
d_gene: -; abundance: many; v_gene: TRBV2; j_gene: TRBJ1-5; CDR3nt: TGTGCCAGCAGTGTATCAGGTGCGGGAAATCAGCCCCAGCATTTT; CDR3aa: CASSVSGAGNQPQHF
d_gene: -; abundance: once; v_gene: TRBV29-1; j_gene: TRBJ1-1; CDR3nt: TGCAGCGTTGGGGGGCGAATCACAGAAGCTTTCTTT; CDR3aa: CSVGGRITEAFF
d_gene: TRBD2; abundance: -; v_gene: TRBV12-3/TRBV12-4; j_gene: TRBJ2-2; CDR3nt: TGTGCCAGCAGGGCCCCGGGACTAGCGGGAAACGGGGAGCTGTTTTTT; CDR3aa: CASRAPGLAGNGELFF
d_gene: TRBD2; abundance: -; v_gene: TRBV20-1; j_gene: TRBJ2-7; CDR3nt: TGCAGTGCTAGAGAGCCGGGACTAGCGGGAGGGGAGCAGTACTTC; CDR3aa: CSAREPGLAGGEQYF
d_gene: -; abundance: few; v_gene: TRBV12-3/TRBV12-4; j_gene: TRBJ2-2; CDR3nt: TGTGCCAGCAGTCCTAACAGGTCTCCAACCGGGGAGCTGTTTTTT; CDR3aa: CASSPNRSPTGELFF